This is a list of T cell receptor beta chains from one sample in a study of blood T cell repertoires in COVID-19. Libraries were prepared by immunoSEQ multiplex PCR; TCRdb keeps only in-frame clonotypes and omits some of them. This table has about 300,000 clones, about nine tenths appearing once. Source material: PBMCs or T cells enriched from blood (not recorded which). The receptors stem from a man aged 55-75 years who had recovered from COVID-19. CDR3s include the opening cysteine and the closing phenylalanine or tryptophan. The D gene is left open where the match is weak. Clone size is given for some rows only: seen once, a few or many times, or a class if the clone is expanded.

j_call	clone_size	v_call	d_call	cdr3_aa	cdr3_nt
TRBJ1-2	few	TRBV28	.	CASSDSFYGYTF	TGTGCCAGCAGCGACAGTTTCTATGGCTACACCTTC
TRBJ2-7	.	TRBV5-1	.	CASSAARSYEQYF	TGCGCCAGCAGCGCGGCTAGGTCTTACGAGCAGTACTTC
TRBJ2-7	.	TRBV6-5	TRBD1	CASRTRDREGEQYF	TGTGCCAGCAGAACCCGGGACAGGGAGGGCGAGCAGTACTTC
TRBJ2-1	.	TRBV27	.	CASSYFPKGASDNEQFF	TGTGCCAGCAGTTATTTTCCTAAGGGGGCTAGCGACAATGAGCAGTTCTTC
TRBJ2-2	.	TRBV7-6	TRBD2	CASSSLAGTITGELFF	TGTGCCAGCAGCTCACTAGCGGGAACGATCACCGGGGAGCTGTTTTTT
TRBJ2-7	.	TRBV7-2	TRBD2	CASSSLSGSTHEQYF	TGTGCCAGCAGCTCCCTTAGCGGGAGTACCCACGAGCAGTACTTC
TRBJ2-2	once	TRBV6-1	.	CASSEWGVTGELFF	TGTGCCAGCAGTGAATGGGGCGTCACCGGGGAGCTGTTTTTT
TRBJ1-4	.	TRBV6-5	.	CASSYRGPLTNEKLFF	TGTGCCAGCAGTTACAGGGGTCCCCTTACTAATGAAAAACTGTTTTTT
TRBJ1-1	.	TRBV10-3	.	CAILGPGNTEAFF	TGTGCCATCCTAGGTCCTGGAAACACTGAAGCTTTCTTT
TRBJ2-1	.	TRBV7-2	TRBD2	CASSLGLAVYNEQFF	TGTGCCAGCAGCTTGGGACTAGCGGTCTACAATGAGCAGTTCTTC
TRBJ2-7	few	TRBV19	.	CASSIVGGTVEQYF	TGTGCCAGTAGTATAGTCGGCGGGACAGTCGAGCAGTACTTC
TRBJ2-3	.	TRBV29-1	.	CSVESGLGDTQYF	TGCAGCGTTGAATCGGGGTTGGGGGATACGCAGTATTTT
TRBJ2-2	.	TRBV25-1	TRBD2	CASRGDSGRVAGELFF	TGTGCCAGCAGAGGAGATAGCGGGAGGGTGGCCGGGGAGCTGTTTTTT
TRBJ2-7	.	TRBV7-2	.	CASSLQGYEQYF	TGTGCCAGCAGCCTCCAGGGTTACGAGCAGTACTTC
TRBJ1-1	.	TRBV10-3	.	CAISEWEGAEEAFF	TGTGCCATCAGTGAGTGGGAGGGTGCGGAGGAAGCTTTCTTT
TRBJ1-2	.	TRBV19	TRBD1	CASSVLGTVYGYTF	TGTGCCAGTAGTGTTCTCGGGACAGTGTATGGCTACACCTTC
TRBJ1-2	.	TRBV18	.	CASSPAVGSNYGYTF	TGTGCCAGCTCACCCGCCGTGGGCAGTAACTATGGCTACACCTTC
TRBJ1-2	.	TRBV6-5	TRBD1	CASSYSYRGNYGYTF	TGTGCCAGCAGTTACTCGTACAGGGGAAACTATGGCTACACCTTC
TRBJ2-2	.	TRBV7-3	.	CASSRQDTGELFF	TGTGCCAGCAGCAGACAGGACACCGGGGAGCTGTTTTTT
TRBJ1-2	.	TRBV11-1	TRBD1	CASSSSPTGTGYTF	TGTGCCAGCAGCTCTTCGCCGACAGGGACCGGCTACACCTTC
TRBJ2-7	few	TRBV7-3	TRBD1	CASSKDRGYEQYF	TGTGCCAGCAGCAAAGACAGGGGTTACGAGCAGTACTTC
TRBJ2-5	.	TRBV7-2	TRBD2	CASSFTSGRVQETQYF	TGTGCCAGCAGCTTCACTAGCGGGAGGGTACAAGAGACCCAGTACTTC
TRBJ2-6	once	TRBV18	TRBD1	CASSRQGLGANVLTF	TGTGCCAGCTCACGACAGGGGTTGGGGGCCAACGTCCTGACTTTC
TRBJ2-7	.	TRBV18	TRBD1	CASSPMGRTGMIYEQYF	TGTGCCAGCTCACCAATGGGTAGGACAGGGATGATTTACGAGCAGTACTTC
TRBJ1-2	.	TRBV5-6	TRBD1	CASSNQGAYGYTF	TGTGCCAGCAGCAATCAGGGGGCCTATGGCTACACCTTC
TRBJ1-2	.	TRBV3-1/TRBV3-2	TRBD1	CASSQSTGSLGYTF	TGTGCCAGCAGCCAGTCGACAGGGAGCCTAGGCTACACCTTC